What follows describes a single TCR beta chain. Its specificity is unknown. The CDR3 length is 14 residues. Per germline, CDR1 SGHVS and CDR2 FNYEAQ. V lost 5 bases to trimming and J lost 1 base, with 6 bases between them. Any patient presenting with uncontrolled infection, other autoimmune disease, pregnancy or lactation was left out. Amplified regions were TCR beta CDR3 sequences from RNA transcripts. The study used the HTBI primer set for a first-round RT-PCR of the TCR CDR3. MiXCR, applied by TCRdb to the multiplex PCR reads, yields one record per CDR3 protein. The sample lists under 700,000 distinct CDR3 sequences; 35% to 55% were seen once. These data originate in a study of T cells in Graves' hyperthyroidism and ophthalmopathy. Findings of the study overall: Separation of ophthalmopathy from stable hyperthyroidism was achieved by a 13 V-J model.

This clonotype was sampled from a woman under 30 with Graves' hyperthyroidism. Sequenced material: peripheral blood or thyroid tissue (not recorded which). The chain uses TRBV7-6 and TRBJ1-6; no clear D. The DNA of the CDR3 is TGTGCCAGCAGCCGGGAGTCCTATAATTCACCCCTCCACTTT. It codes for CASSRESYNSPLHF.